This T cell receptor beta chain originates from a study of T cell repertoires in cytomegalovirus infection. Whole-study context: Epitope selection comprised recently identified HLA-C-restricted CMV epitopes and well-studied HLA-B-restricted CMV epitopes. It was the public TCR beta signatures that indicated both CMV infection and matching HLA type.

TCRdb called the reads again in MiXCR, with one record for every CDR3 protein. The sample has approximately 990,000 distinct CDR3 sequences, around 32% seen once. Study-wide results and caveats: CMV-specific TCR beta clonotypes restricted by HLA-C were the ones dominating the ex vivo response. Identification of carriers of CMV plus the relevant HLA was performed using cumulative public TCR beta family frequency.

This clonotype showed up just a few times. Its antigen is currently unknown. Sequenced here: cultured CD8+ T cells from PBMCs, sampled from culture after CMV antigen stimulation. The receptor was derived from a human donor in good health (CMV status not recorded). Some clones in this sample may be carry-over from other donors' samples.

DNA for the CDR3: TGTGCCAGCGCCTGGATCCTGGGCAATGGCGTCCCCTACGAGCAGTACTTC. Amino acid sequence: CASAWILGNGVPYEQYF. This chain joins TRBV12-3 or TRBV12-4 and TRBJ2-7, with D hard to call. V lost 8 bases to trimming and J lost 2 bases, with 25 bases between them. The CDR3 is made up of 17 amino acids.